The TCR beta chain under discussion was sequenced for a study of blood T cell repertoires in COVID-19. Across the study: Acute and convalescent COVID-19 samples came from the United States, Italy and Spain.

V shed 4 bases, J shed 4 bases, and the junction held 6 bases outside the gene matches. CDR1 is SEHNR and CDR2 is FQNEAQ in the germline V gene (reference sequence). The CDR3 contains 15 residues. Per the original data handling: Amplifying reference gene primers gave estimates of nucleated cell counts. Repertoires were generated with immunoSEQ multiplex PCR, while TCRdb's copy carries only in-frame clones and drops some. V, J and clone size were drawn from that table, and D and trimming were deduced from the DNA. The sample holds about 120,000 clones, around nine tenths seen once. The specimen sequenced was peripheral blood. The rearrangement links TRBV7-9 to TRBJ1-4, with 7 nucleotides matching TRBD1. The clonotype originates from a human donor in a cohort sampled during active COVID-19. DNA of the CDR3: TGTGCCAGCAGCTCCCAGGGACAGTTTAATGAAAAACTGTTTTTT. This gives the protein CASSSQGQFNEKLFF. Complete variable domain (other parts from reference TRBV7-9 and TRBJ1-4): DTGVSQNPRHKITKRGQNVTFRCDPISEHNRLYWYRQTLGQGPEFLTYFQNEAQLEKSRLLSDRFSAERPKGSFSTLEIQRTEQGDSAMYLCASSSQGQFNEKLFFGSGTQLSVL.